Reported below is one T cell receptor beta chain. This entry comes from a study of T cell changes during pregnancy in multiple sclerosis. This CDR3 is 12 amino acids long. Trimming pared 11 bases from V and 7 bases from J, leaving 15 bases between. Germline loops: CDR1 LNHDA, CDR2 SQIVND (reference sequence). The data were produced by immunoSEQ multiplex PCR, yet TCRdb's version contains in-frame clones alone and is incomplete. The sample includes approximately 34,000 clones, about 91% seen only once; the top ten take 0.45% to 0.5%. The TCR was taken from a female donor with multiple sclerosis, enrolled in a pregnancy study. Sequenced material: CD4+ T cells from peripheral blood mononuclear cells, taken after pregnancy. The genes are TRBV19 and TRBJ1-5; D gene ambiguous. The CDR3 nucleotides are TGTGCCGTAGAGGTCCGTGGGCAGCCCCAGCATTTT. Amino acids: CAVEVRGQPQHF.